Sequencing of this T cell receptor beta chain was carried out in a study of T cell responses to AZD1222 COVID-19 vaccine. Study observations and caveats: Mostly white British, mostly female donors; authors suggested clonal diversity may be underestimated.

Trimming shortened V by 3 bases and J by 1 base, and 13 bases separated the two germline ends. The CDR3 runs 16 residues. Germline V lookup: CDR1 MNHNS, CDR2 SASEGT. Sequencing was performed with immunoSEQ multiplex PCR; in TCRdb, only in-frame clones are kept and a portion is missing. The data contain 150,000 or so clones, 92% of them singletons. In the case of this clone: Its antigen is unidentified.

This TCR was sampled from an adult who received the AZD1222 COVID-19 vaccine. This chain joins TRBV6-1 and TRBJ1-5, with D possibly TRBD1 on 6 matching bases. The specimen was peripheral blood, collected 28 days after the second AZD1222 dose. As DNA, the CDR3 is TGTGCCAGCAGTGATCTGGACAGAATAAGCAATCAGCCCCAGCATTTT. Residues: CASSDLDRISNQPQHF.